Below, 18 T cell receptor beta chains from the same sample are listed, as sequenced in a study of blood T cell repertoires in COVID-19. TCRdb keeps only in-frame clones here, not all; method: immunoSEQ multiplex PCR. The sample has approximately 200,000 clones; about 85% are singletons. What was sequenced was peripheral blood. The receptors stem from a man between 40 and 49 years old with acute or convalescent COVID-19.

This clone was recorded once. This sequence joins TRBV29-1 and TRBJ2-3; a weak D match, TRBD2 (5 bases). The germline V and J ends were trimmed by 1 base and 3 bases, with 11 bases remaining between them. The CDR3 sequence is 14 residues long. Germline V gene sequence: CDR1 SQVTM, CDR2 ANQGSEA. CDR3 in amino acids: CSVEGGQHTDTQYF. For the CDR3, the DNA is TGCAGCGTTGAAGGCGGGCAGCATACAGATACGCAGTATTTT.

The DNA of the CDR3 is TGTGCCAGTATTTCGGGCTATGGCTACACCTTC. Translated: CASISGYGYTF. The rearrangement uses TRBV19 and TRBJ1-2, with D unresolved. V was cut by 7 bases and J by 4 bases, with 7 bases left in between. CDR1 is LNHDA and CDR2 is SQIVND in the germline V gene (reference sequence). The CDR3 extends over 11 amino acids. Based on the CDR3 plus reference TRBV19 and TRBJ1-2, the full variable domain is DGGITQSPKYLFRKEGQNVTLSCEQNLNHDAMYWYRQDPGQGLRLIYYSQIVNDFQKGDIAEGYSVSREKKESFPLTVTSAQKNPTAFYLCASISGYGYTFGSGTRLTVV.

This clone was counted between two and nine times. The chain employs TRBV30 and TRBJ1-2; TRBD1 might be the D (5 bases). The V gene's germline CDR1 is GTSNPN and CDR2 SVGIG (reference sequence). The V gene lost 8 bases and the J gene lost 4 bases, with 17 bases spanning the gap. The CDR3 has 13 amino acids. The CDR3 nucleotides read TGTGCCCTTGGACCGGGGGGTCCCTATGGCTACACCTTC. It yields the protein CALGPGGPYGYTF.

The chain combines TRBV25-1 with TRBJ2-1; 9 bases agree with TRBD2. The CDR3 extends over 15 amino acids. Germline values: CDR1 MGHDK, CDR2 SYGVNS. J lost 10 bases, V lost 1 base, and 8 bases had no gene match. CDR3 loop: CASSELSSGNGEQFF. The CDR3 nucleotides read TGTGCCAGCAGTGAATTGTCTAGCGGGAACGGGGAGCAGTTCTTC. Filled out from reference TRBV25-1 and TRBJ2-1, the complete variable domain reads EADIYQTPRYLVIGTGKKITLECSQTMGHDKMYWYQQDPGMELHLIHYSYGVNSTEKGDLSSESTVSRIRTEHFPLTLESARPSHTSQYLCASSELSSGNGEQFFGPGTRLTVL.

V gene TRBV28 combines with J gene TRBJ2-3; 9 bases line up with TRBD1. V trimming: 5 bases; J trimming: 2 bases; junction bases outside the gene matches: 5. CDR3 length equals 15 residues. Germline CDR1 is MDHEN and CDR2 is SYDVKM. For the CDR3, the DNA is TGTGCCAGCAGTCCGGGGACAGGGTTCACAGATACGCAGTATTTT. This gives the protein CASSPGTGFTDTQYF.

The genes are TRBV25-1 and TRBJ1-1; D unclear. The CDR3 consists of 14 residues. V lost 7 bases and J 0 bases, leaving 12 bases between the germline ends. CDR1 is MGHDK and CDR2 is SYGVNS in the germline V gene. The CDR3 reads CASKGSNMNTEAFF. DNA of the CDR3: TGTGCCAGCAAAGGGAGTAACATGAACACTGAAGCTTTCTTT. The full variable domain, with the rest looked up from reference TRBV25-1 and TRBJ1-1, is EADIYQTPRYLVIGTGKKITLECSQTMGHDKMYWYQQDPGMELHLIHYSYGVNSTEKGDLSSESTVSRIRTEHFPLTLESARPSHTSQYLCASKGSNMNTEAFFGQGTRLTVV.

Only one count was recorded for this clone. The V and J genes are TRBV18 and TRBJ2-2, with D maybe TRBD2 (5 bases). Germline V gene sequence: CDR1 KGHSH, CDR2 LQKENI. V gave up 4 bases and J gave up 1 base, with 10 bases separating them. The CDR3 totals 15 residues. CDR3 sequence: CASSQAAGNTGELFF. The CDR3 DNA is TGTGCCAGCTCACAGGCGGCGGGGAACACCGGGGAGCTGTTTTTT.

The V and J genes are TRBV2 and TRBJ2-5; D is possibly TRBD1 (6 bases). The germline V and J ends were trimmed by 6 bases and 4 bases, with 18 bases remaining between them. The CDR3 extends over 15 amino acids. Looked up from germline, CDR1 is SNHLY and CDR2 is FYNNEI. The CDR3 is CASSPAQGKAETQYF. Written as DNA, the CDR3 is TGTGCCAGCAGCCCCGCGCAGGGGAAGGCAGAGACCCAGTACTTC.

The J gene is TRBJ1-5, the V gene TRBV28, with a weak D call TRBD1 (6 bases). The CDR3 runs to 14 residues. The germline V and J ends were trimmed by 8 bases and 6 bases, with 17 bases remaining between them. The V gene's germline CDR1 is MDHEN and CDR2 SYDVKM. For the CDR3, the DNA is TGTGCCAGCGCAGGGGTGGGTGGTAGTCAGCCCCAGCATTTT. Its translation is CASAGVGGSQPQHF.

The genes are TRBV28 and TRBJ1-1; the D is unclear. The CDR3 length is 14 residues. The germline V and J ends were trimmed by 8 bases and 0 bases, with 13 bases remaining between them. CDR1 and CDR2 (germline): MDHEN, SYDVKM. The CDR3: CASYPGSMNTEAFF. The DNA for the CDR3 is TGTGCCAGCTACCCAGGCTCTATGAACACTGAAGCTTTCTTT.

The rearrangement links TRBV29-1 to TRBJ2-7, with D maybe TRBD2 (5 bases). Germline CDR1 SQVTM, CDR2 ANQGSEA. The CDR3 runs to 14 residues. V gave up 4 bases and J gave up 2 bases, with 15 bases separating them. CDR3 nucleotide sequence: TGCAGCGTTGTAAAGGAGGTGACGACCTACGAGCAGTACTTC. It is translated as CSVVKEVTTYEQYF.

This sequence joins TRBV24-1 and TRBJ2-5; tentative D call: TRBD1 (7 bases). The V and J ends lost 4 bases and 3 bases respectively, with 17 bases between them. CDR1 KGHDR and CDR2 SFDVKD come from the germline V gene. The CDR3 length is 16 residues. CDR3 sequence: CATSEGGQIFEETQYF. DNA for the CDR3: TGTGCCACCAGTGAGGGGGGACAGATTTTTGAAGAGACCCAGTACTTC.

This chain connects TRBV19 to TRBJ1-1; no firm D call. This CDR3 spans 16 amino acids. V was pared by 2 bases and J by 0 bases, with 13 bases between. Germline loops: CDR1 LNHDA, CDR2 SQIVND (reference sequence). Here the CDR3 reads CASSIRRVGVNTEAFF. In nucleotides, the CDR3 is TGTGCCAGTAGTATAAGGAGGGTGGGAGTGAACACTGAAGCTTTCTTT.

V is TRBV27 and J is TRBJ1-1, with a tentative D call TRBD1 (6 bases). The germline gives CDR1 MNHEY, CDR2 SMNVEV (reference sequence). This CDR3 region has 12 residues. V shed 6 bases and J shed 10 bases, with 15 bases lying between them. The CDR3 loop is CASRLWGGRAFF. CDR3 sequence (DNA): TGTGCCAGCAGACTATGGGGGGGGCGAGCTTTCTTT.

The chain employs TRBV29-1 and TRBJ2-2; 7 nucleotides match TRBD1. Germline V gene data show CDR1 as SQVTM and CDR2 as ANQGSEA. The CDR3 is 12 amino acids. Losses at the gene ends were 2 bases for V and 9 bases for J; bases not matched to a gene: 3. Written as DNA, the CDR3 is TGCAGCGTTGAACAGGGGGTCCGGGAGCTGTTTTTT. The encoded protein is CSVEQGVRELFF.

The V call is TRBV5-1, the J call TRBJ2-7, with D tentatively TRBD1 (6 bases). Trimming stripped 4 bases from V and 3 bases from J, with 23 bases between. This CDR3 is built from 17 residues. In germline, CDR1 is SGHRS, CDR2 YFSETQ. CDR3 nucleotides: TGCGCCAGCAGCCCTTACACCTACAGGGTCTGGCTCTACGAGCAGTACTTC. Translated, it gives CASSPYTYRVWLYEQYF.

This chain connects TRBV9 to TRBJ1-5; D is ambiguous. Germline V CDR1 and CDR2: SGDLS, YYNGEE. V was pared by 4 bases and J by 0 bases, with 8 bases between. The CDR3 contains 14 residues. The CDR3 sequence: CASSPQNSNQPQHF. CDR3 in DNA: TGTGCCAGCAGCCCTCAGAATAGCAATCAGCCCCAGCATTTT.

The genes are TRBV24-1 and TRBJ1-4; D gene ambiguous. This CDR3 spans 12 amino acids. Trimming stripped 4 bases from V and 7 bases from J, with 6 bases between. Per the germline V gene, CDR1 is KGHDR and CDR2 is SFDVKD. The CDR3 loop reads CATSDGSEKLFF. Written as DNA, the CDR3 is TGTGCCACCAGTGACGGGAGTGAAAAACTGTTTTTT.